This section outlines one T cell receptor (beta chain) sequence together with its context. Original analysis: Estimation of nucleated cell counts was performed using reference gene primer amplification. Using immunoSEQ multiplex PCR, the repertoire was profiled, and TCRdb retains in-frame clones only, with some absent. That table furnishes V, J and clone size, whereas the DNA furnished D and trimming. In the table there are hundreds of thousands of clones, about 80% of which are singletons. The V and J ends lost 3 bases and 6 bases, in that order; junction bases with no gene match: 13. Per germline, CDR1 SEHNR and CDR2 FQNEAQ (reference sequence). This CDR3 is built from 16 residues. The record originates from a study of blood T cell repertoires in COVID-19. On the study more broadly: Acute and convalescent COVID-19 specimens originated in the United States, Italy and Spain.

This chain links TRBV7-9 with TRBJ2-7; 8 bases are shared with TRBD2. This sequence originates from a man at least 80 years old with acute or convalescent COVID-19. Sequences were obtained from peripheral blood. The CDR3, as DNA: TGTGCCAGCAGCTTGGGGAACGGGAGGGCCGGGGGCGAGCAGTACTTC. Translated, it gives CASSLGNGRAGGEQYF.